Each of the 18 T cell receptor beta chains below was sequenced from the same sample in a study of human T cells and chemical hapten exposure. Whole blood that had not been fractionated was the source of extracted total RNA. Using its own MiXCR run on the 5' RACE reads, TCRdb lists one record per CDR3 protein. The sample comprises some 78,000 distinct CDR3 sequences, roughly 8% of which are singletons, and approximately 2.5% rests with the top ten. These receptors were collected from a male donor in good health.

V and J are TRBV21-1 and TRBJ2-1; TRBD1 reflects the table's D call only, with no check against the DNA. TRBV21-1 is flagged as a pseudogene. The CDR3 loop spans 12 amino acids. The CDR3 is CASSKALRGQFF. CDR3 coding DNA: TGTGCCAGCAGCAAAGCGCTCAGGGGACAGTTCTTC.

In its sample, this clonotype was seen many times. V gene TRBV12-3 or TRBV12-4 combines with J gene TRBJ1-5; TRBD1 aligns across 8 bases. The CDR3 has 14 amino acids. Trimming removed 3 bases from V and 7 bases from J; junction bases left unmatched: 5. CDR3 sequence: CASSFGQGEQPQHF. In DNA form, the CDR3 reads TGTGCCAGCAGTTTCGGACAGGGCGAGCAGCCCCAGCATTTT.

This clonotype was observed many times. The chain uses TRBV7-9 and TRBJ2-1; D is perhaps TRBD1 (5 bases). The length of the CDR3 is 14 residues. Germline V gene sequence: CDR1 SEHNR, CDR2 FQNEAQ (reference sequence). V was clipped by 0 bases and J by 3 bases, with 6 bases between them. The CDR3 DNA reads TGTGCCAGCAGCTTAGCAGGGGTCTACAATGAGCAGTTCTTC. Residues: CASSLAGVYNEQFF.

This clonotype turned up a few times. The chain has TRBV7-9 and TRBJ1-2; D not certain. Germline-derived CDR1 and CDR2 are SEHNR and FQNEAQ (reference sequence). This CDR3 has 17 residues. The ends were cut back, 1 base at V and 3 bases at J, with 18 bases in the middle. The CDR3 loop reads CASSLVGEGPRYYGYTF. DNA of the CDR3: TGTGCCAGCAGCTTAGTTGGGGAAGGACCGCGGTACTATGGCTACACCTTC.

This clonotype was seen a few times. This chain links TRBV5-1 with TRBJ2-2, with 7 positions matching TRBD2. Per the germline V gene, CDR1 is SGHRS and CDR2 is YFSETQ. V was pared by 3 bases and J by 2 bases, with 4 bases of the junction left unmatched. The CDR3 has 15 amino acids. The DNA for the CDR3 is TGCGCCAGCAGCTGGAGCGGGGACAACACCGGGGAGCTGTTTTTT. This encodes CASSWSGDNTGELFF.

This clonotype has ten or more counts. The DNA of the CDR3 is TGTGCCAGCAGCCTAAACAGGGGGCACTACGAGCAGTACTTC. Its translation: CASSLNRGHYEQYF. This sequence joins TRBV6-5 and TRBJ2-7; TRBD1 matches at 9 bases. J gave up 3 bases and V 6 bases, and 6 bases lay outside the gene matches. Germline V gene lookup returns CDR1 MNHEY and CDR2 SVGAGI. This CDR3 comprises 14 residues.

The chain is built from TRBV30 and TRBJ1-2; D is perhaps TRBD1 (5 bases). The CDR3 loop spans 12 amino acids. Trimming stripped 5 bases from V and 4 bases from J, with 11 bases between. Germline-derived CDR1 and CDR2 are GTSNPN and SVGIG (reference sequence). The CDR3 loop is CAWDSRRYGYTF. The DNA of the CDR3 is TGTGCCTGGGACAGCCGACGCTATGGCTACACCTTC. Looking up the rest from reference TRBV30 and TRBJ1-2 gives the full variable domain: SQTIHQWPATLVQPVGSPLSLECTVEGTSNPNLYWYRQAAGRGLQLLFYSVGIGQISSEVPQNLSASRPQDRQFILSSKKLLLSDSGFYLCAWDSRRYGYTFGSGTRLTVV.

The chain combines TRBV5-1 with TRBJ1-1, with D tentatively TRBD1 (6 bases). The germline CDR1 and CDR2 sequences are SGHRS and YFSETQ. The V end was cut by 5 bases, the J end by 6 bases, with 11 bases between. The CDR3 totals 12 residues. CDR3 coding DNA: TGCGCCAGCAGAGATCGGGGGCCTGAAGCTTTCTTT. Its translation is CASRDRGPEAFF.

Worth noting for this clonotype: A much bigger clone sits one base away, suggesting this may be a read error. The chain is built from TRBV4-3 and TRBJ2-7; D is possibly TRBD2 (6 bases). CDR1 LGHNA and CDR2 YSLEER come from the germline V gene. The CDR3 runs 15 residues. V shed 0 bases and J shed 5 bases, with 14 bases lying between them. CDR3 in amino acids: CASSQELEGSHEQYF. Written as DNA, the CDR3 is TGCGCCAGCAGCCAAGAATTGGAGGGGAGCCACGAGCAGTACTTC.

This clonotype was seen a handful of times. The CDR3 DNA reads TGTGCCAGCAGCGTAGTCGCTGGAAACACTGAAGCTTTCTTT. Encoded protein: CASSVVAGNTEAFF. V and J are TRBV9 and TRBJ1-1; no clear D gene. Trimming took 0 bases from V and 2 from J, leaving 8 bases between them. The CDR3 is 14 residues long. The germline V gene has CDR1 SGDLS and CDR2 YYNGEE.

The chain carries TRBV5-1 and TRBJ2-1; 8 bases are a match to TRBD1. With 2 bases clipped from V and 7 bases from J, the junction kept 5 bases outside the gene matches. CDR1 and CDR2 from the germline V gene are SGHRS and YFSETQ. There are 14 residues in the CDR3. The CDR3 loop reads CASSFPQGGNEQFF. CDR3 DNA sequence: TGCGCCAGCAGCTTCCCACAGGGGGGTAATGAGCAGTTCTTC.

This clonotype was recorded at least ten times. CDR3 in amino acids: CSARAWTSGSFHSYEQYF. The DNA for the CDR3 is TGCAGTGCTAGAGCTTGGACTAGCGGGAGCTTTCACTCCTACGAGCAGTACTTC. V usage is TRBV20-1 and J usage is TRBJ2-7; TRBD2 aligns across 13 bases. Germline lookup yields CDR1 DFQATT and CDR2 SNEGSKA (reference sequence). The CDR3 has 18 amino acids. Trimming removed 1 base from V and 0 bases from J; junction bases left unmatched: 9.

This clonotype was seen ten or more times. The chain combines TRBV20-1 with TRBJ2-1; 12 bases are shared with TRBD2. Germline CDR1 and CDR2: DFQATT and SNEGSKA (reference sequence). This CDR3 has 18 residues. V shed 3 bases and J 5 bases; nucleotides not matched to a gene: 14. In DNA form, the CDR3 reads TGCAGTGCTAGTTATCTAGCGGGAGGGCCTACGAGGAACAATGAGCAGTTCTTC. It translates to CSASYLAGGPTRNNEQFF.

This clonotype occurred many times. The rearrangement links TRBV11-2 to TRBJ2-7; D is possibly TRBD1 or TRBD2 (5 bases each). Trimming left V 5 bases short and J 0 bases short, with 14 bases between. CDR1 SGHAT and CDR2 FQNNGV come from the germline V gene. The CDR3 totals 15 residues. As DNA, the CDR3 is TGTGCCAGCAGCCCCCTCAAGGGGAGCTCCTACGAGCAGTACTTC. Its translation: CASSPLKGSSYEQYF.

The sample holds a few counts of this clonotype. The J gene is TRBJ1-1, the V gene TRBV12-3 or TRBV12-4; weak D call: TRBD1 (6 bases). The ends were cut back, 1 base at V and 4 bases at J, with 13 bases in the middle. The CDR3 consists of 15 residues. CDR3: CASSLDGQLFTEAFF. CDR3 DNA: TGTGCCAGCAGTTTAGACGGACAGCTTTTCACTGAAGCTTTCTTT.

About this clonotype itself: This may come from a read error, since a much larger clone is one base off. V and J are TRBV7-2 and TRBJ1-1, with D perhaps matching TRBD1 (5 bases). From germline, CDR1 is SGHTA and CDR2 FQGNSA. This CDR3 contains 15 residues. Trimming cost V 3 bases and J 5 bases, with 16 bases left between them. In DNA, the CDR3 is TGTGCCAGCAGCTTCACGGGAGACAGTTGTACTGAAGCTTTCTTT. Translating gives CASSFTGDSCTEAFF. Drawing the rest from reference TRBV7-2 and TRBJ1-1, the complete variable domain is GAGVSQSPSNKVTEKGKDVELRCDPISGHTALYWYRQSLGQGLEFLIYFQGNSAPDKSGLPSDRFSAERTGGSVSTLTIQRTQQEDSAVYLCASSFTGDSCTEAFFGQGTRLTVV.

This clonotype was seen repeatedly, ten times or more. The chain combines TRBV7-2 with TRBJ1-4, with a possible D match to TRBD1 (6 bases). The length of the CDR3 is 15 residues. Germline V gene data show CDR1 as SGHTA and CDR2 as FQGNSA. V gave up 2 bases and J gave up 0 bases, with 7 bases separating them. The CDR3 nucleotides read TGTGCCAGCAGCTTAACAGGGCCAACTAATGAAAAACTGTTTTTT. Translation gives CASSLTGPTNEKLFF.

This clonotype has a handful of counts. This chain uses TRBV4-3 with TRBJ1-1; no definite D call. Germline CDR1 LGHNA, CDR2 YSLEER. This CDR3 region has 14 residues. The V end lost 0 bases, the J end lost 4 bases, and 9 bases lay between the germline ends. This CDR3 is CASSQDLRVTEAFF. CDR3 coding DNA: TGCGCCAGCAGCCAAGATCTGAGGGTCACTGAAGCTTTCTTT.